The 32 T cell receptor beta chains below come from one sample, sequenced in a study of CD8 T cells in ankylosing spondylitis (TCRdb year 2017). The receptor library was made with 5' RACE. The sequencing machine was an Illumina HiSeq 2500. The public reads were quality trimmed at Q25 with fastp and then assembled into clones with MiXCR by TCRdb, keeping productive beta chains. Every distinct CDR3 protein forms one entry, paired with its most common genes and DNA. The sample yields under 850,000 distinct CDR3 sequences; around 19% were counted once. Approximately 18% of the sample is in the top ten clones. What the authors observed across the whole study: A TCR beta motif of fewer than 10 highly homologous amino acid variants appeared characteristic of blood from ankylosing spondylitis patients.

No cognate antigen is known for these TCRs. The source material was blood, either unsorted or a sorted T cell fraction (not recorded which). The receptors shown here come from a male donor with ankylosing spondylitis.

This clonotype came up many times. The J gene is TRBJ1-2, the V gene TRBV13, with D possibly TRBD1 on 6 matching bases. Trimming stripped 5 bases from V and 8 bases from J, with 18 bases between. Germline V gene data show CDR1 as PRHDT and CDR2 as FYEKMQ (reference sequence). CDR3 size: 14 residues. This chain's CDR3 is CASSRRQAVRGYTF. The DNA of the CDR3 is TGTGCCAGCAGCCGAAGACAGGCTGTGAGGGGCTACACCTTC.

In this sample, this clonotype turned up many times. V is TRBV5-1 and J is TRBJ2-5; D is possibly TRBD1 or TRBD2 (6 bases each). The CDR3 has 15 amino acids. V lost 3 bases and J lost 2, with 14 bases in between. Germline V lookup: CDR1 SGHRS, CDR2 YFSETQ. CDR3: CASSSTAGTQETQYF. The CDR3 DNA reads as TGCGCCAGCAGCTCGACCGCGGGGACACAAGAGACCCAGTACTTC. The variable domain in full, with the rest retrieved from reference TRBV5-1 and TRBJ2-5, is KAGVTQTPRYLIKTRGQQVTLSCSPISGHRSVSWYQQTPGQGLQFLFEYFSETQRNKGNFPGRFSGRQFSNSRSEMNVSTLELGDSALYLCASSSTAGTQETQYFGPGTRLLVL.

The chain combines TRBV5-1 with TRBJ2-1; 7 nucleotides line up with TRBD2. The germline CDR1 and CDR2 sequences are SGHRS and YFSETQ. The junction had 8 bases not matched to a gene; V was cut back by 4 bases and J by 4 bases. The CDR3 runs to 15 residues. The CDR3 region is CASSPTGTTYNEQFF. The CDR3, as DNA: TGCGCCAGCAGCCCAACCGGGACTACTTACAATGAGCAGTTCTTC.

There are a few counts of this clonotype. The chain uses TRBV20-1 and TRBJ1-2, with 8 bases aligning to TRBD1. Germline CDR1 reads DFQATT; CDR2 reads SNEGSKA (reference sequence). After removal of 2 bases from V and 10 bases from J, the junction contained 6 bases not matched to a gene. The CDR3 extends over 12 amino acids. CDR3 sequence (DNA): TGCAGTGCTAGACGGACAGGGAGCGACTACACCTTC. Its translation is CSARRTGSDYTF.

Ten or more counts support this clonotype. CDR3 DNA sequence: TGTGCCAGCAGTCCCGTAGCGGGGGGGGAGACCCAGTACTTC. Its protein product is CASSPVAGGETQYF. This sequence joins TRBV12-3 or TRBV12-4 and TRBJ2-5; TRBD2 matches at 11 bases. This CDR3 contains 14 residues. The junction had 4 bases not matched to a gene; V was cut back by 5 bases and J by 5 bases.

This clonotype turned up a few times. The chain has TRBV15 and TRBJ1-3; TRBD1 is a possible D gene (6 bases). Germline CDR1 reads LNHNV; CDR2 reads YYDKDF (reference sequence). Trimming took off 3 bases at V and 0 bases at J, with 9 bases between the two ends. This CDR3 region has 15 residues. In DNA, the CDR3 is TGTGCCACCAGCAGCGACAGGAGCTCTGGAAACACCATATATTTT. Its translation is CATSSDRSSGNTIYF.

This clonotype turned up a few times. The V call is TRBV18, the J call TRBJ1-4; no clear D. Per germline, CDR1 KGHSH and CDR2 LQKENI. The CDR3 spans 17 residues. V dropped 3 bases and J dropped 3 bases, with 17 bases sitting between them. CDR3 coding DNA: TGTGCCAGCTCACCGACCAAAATAGCCGCGGCTAATGAAAAACTGTTTTTT. Protein sequence: CASSPTKIAAANEKLFF.

The chain has TRBV4-3 and TRBJ2-5; D remains unclear. The germline V gene has CDR1 LGHNA and CDR2 YSLEER. V was shortened by 0 bases and J by 3 bases, with 5 bases between the two germline ends. This CDR3 is 13 amino acids long. The CDR3: CASSQDPEETQYF. The CDR3 region has the DNA TGCGCCAGCAGCCAAGATCCGGAAGAGACCCAGTACTTC.

This rearrangement joins TRBV3-1 to TRBJ1-5, with D unresolved. Looked up from germline, CDR1 is LGHDT and CDR2 is YNNKEL (reference sequence). CDR3 length equals 13 residues. Trimming left V 1 base short and J 5 bases short, with 6 bases between. The CDR3 reads CASSQGADQPQHF. The CDR3 DNA reads as TGTGCCAGCAGCCAAGGTGCGGATCAGCCCCAGCATTTT.

This clonotype was counted many times. The genes are TRBV9 and TRBJ2-1; possibly TRBD1 or TRBD2 for D (5 bases each). Germline V gene sequence: CDR1 SGDLS, CDR2 YYNGEE. The CDR3 runs 15 residues. The V end lost 0 bases, the J end lost 6 bases, and 13 bases lay between the germline ends. The CDR3 nucleotides are TGTGCCAGCAGCGTAGGGGGGACCCTTTTCAATGAGCAGTTCTTC. Translated, it gives CASSVGGTLFNEQFF.

This clonotype was detected ten times or more. V gene TRBV11-2 combines with J gene TRBJ2-1, with 10 bases lining up with TRBD2. J gave up 3 bases and V 3 bases, and 8 bases lay outside the gene matches. This CDR3 has 17 amino acids. Looked up from germline, CDR1 is SGHAT and CDR2 is FQNNGV. The CDR3 nucleotides read TGTGCCAGCAGCTTCCGCACTAGCGGGGCAGTCTACAATGAGCAGTTCTTC. Translating it yields CASSFRTSGAVYNEQFF.

The rearrangement links TRBV20-1 to TRBJ2-1; 9 bases fit TRBD2. Germline V gene data show CDR1 as DFQATT and CDR2 as SNEGSKA (reference sequence). The CDR3 runs 14 residues. With 6 bases clipped from V and 8 bases from J, the junction kept 11 bases outside the gene matches. The CDR3 protein is CSADGGGGADEQFF. For the CDR3, the DNA is TGCAGTGCCGATGGAGGCGGGGGGGCCGATGAGCAGTTCTTC.

This clonotype was seen a handful of times. The chain couples TRBV4-2 to TRBJ2-1, with no clear D. Germline V gene lookup returns CDR1 LGHNA and CDR2 YNFKEQ. The CDR3 is 12 amino acids. Trimming left V 1 base short and J 9 bases short, with 7 bases between. For the CDR3, the DNA is TGTGCCAGCAGCCAAGCTGGCGCTGAGCAGTTCTTC. Amino acids: CASSQAGAEQFF.

CDR3 sequence reads: CSAEGGWNYNEQFF. CDR3 bases: TGCAGTGCGGAGGGCGGGTGGAACTACAATGAGCAGTTCTTC. This chain joins TRBV20-1 and TRBJ2-1; a possible D gene is TRBD2 (6 bases). The ends were cut back, 6 bases at V and 3 bases at J, with 15 bases in the middle. Germline values: CDR1 DFQATT, CDR2 SNEGSKA (reference sequence). The CDR3 runs 14 residues.

This clonotype showed up just a few times. For the CDR3, the DNA is TGTGCCAGCAGGACAGATTATCAGCCCCAGCATTTT. It yields the protein CASRTDYQPQHF. The chain is built from TRBV12-3 or TRBV12-4 and TRBJ1-5, with a tentative D call TRBD1 (5 bases). The CDR3 extends over 12 amino acids. Between the trimmed V and J ends, which lost 6 bases and 5 bases, there was a span of 8 bases.

This rearrangement joins TRBV28 to TRBJ2-3; 11 bases line up with TRBD2. The CDR3 length is 15 residues. CDR1 and CDR2 (germline): MDHEN, SYDVKM. V lost 3 bases and J lost 8; bases outside the gene matches: 7. In DNA, the CDR3 is TGTGCCAGCAGTTTGGGCCGACTAGCGGGATTTACGCAGTATTTT. As protein: CASSLGRLAGFTQYF.

This clonotype has more than one count but fewer than ten. This chain connects TRBV10-3 to TRBJ2-1; 10 nucleotides agree with TRBD1. V trimming: 5 bases; J trimming: 5 bases; junction bases outside the gene matches: 3. Germline-derived CDR1 and CDR2 are ENHRY and SYGVKD. This CDR3 contains 14 residues. The CDR3 spells CAISSGTGDNEQFF. The CDR3 DNA follows: TGTGCCATCAGTAGCGGGACAGGGGACAATGAGCAGTTCTTC.

The chain couples TRBV6-1 to TRBJ2-1; 9 bases map to TRBD2. Per the germline V gene, CDR1 is MNHNS and CDR2 is SASEGT. The V and J ends lost 0 bases and 4 bases, in that order; junction bases with no gene match: 4. The CDR3 is 16 residues long. Here the CDR3 DNA reads TGTGCCAGCAGTGAAGCGGCGGGGGGGCGTTACAATGAGCAGTTCTTC. This sequence encodes CASSEAAGGRYNEQFF.

This chain connects TRBV29-1 to TRBJ2-1, with D possibly matching TRBD1 (6 bases). Trimming shortened V by 1 base and J by 0 bases, and 25 bases separated the two germline ends. Germline-derived CDR1 and CDR2 are SQVTM and ANQGSEA. The CDR3 consists of 20 residues. Here the CDR3 DNA reads TGCAGCGTTGAAGTAGGGGTTGAAGAGACAGGCGAGAGCTCCTACAATGAGCAGTTCTTC. The encoded protein is CSVEVGVEETGESSYNEQFF.

This clonotype was observed a handful of times. The gene calls are TRBV20-1 and TRBJ2-1; possibly TRBD1 for D (6 bases). Germline CDR1 DFQATT, CDR2 SNEGSKA (reference sequence). The CDR3 is made up of 14 amino acids. Trimming removed 3 bases from V and 2 bases from J, with 11 bases in between. The CDR3 DNA follows: TGCAGTGCTAGGGCTTGGGGGCCCTACAATGAGCAGTTCTTC. Protein sequence: CSARAWGPYNEQFF.

This clonotype was seen a few times. The V gene is TRBV5-6, the J gene TRBJ2-5; the match to TRBD1 covers 10 bases. This CDR3 comprises 15 residues. Looked up from germline, CDR1 is SGHDT and CDR2 is YYEEEE. V lost 4 bases to trimming and J lost 0 bases; unmatched junction nucleotides: 3. The CDR3 loop reads CASSTDRGYQETQYF. The CDR3, as DNA: TGTGCCAGCAGCACGGACAGGGGGTACCAAGAGACCCAGTACTTC.

In DNA form, the CDR3 reads TGTGCCAGCAGAAACCGGGACAGCATTCAAGAGACCCAGTACTTC. Translated, it gives CASRNRDSIQETQYF. This chain connects TRBV2 to TRBJ2-5; 7 nucleotides align to TRBD1. CDR3 size: 15 residues. Germline V gene sequence: CDR1 SNHLY, CDR2 FYNNEI. Trimming took 6 bases from V and 2 from J; bases not matched to a gene: 9.

This chain links TRBV24-1 with TRBJ2-6, with TRBD1 matching over 7 bases. The length of the CDR3 is 18 residues. V shed 4 bases, J shed 0 bases, and the junction held 8 bases outside the gene matches. In germline, CDR1 is KGHDR, CDR2 SFDVKD. CDR3 protein: CATSDHATGASGANVLTF. CDR3 in DNA: TGTGCCACCAGTGACCATGCAACAGGGGCCTCTGGGGCCAACGTCCTGACTTTC.

Only a few counts were recorded for this clonotype. The V call is TRBV4-1, the J call TRBJ1-4; a weak D match, TRBD1 (6 bases). CDR1 is MGHRA, CDR2 YSYEKL, per germline. The CDR3 extends over 17 amino acids. V lost 1 base and J 7 bases, leaving 19 bases between the germline ends. The CDR3 coding sequence is TGCGCCAGCAGCCAAGTGAATTTGGCAAGGGGGGTTGAAAAACTGTTTTTT. It is translated as CASSQVNLARGVEKLFF.

The J gene is TRBJ1-1, the V gene TRBV5-1; the match to TRBD1 covers 9 bases. This CDR3 is 14 amino acids long. Germline trimming cut 5 bases from V and 5 bases from J; bases unmatched to any gene: 7. Germline assignment: CDR1 SGHRS and CDR2 YFSETQ. The CDR3 sequence: CASRGTGRRTEAFF. CDR3 nucleotide sequence: TGCGCCAGCAGGGGGACAGGGAGGAGGACTGAAGCTTTCTTT.

The J gene is TRBJ1-1, the V gene TRBV20-1, with 7 positions matching TRBD1. CDR1 is DFQATT and CDR2 is SNEGSKA in the germline V gene (reference sequence). CDR3 length: 12 amino acids. V shed 0 bases and J 11 bases; nucleotides not matched to a gene: 6. The CDR3 is CSARERGRGAFF. The DNA for the CDR3 is TGCAGTGCTAGAGAACGGGGCAGGGGGGCTTTCTTT.

The chain uses TRBV7-9 and TRBJ2-3, with D possibly TRBD1 on 7 matching bases. CDR1 SEHNR and CDR2 FQNEAQ come from the germline V gene (reference sequence). V gave up 1 base and J gave up 6 bases, with 14 bases separating them. CDR3 length: 15 residues. The CDR3 sequence is CASSLVAGGGDTQYF. In DNA, the CDR3 is TGTGCCAGCAGCTTAGTCGCAGGGGGAGGTGATACGCAGTATTTT.

The chain uses TRBV18 and TRBJ1-1, with D possibly matching TRBD1 (6 bases). Germline values: CDR1 KGHSH, CDR2 LQKENI. The CDR3 covers 13 residues. V lost 5 bases to trimming and J lost 5 bases, with 12 bases between them. This CDR3 is CASSSVQGTEAFF. CDR3 DNA sequence: TGTGCCAGCTCATCGGTACAGGGTACTGAAGCTTTCTTT.

This chain links TRBV4-1 with TRBJ2-4; no reliable D call. CDR1 and CDR2 from the germline V gene are MGHRA and YSYEKL. The CDR3 is 13 residues long. V lost 8 bases to trimming and J lost 6 bases, with 14 bases between them. The CDR3 loop is CASSDIILNIQYF. In nucleotides, the CDR3 is TGCGCCAGCTCCGACATAATCTTAAACATTCAGTACTTC.

This clonotype was counted many times. The chain uses TRBV3-1 and TRBJ2-2; D may be TRBD2 (5 bases). CDR3 length: 15 residues. V shed 4 bases and J shed 0 bases, with 9 bases lying between them. Germline CDR1 LGHDT, CDR2 YNNKEL (reference sequence). CDR3 sequence: CASSLGITNTGELFF. CDR3 in DNA: TGTGCCAGCAGCCTCGGGATAACGAACACCGGGGAGCTGTTTTTT.

This chain connects TRBV20-1 to TRBJ2-2; tentatively, D is TRBD1 or TRBD2 (5 bases each). CDR1 DFQATT and CDR2 SNEGSKA come from the germline V gene (reference sequence). The CDR3 sequence is 14 residues long. The V end was cut by 2 bases, the J end by 3 bases, with 10 bases between. For the CDR3, the DNA is TGCAGTGCTAGACGCCGGGGCGACACCGGGGAGCTGTTTTTT. Its protein product is CSARRRGDTGELFF.

This clonotype was observed a handful of times. V is TRBV6-1 and J is TRBJ1-4, with 11 positions matching TRBD1. V was clipped by 6 bases and J by 4 bases; unmatched bases: 10. Germline V lookup: CDR1 MNHNS, CDR2 SASEGT. The CDR3 is 17 amino acids. The CDR3 coding sequence is TGTGCCAGCAGAAGAGGACAGGGGGCCGGAGATAATGAAAAACTGTTTTTT. It encodes CASRRGQGAGDNEKLFF.